This TCR beta chain originates from a study of T cell responses to AZD1222 COVID-19 vaccine. Study conclusions and caveats: The reported proportion of spike-specific TCRs targeting unmutated variant regions was nearly half. Baseline antibody screening turned up just six seropositive AZD1222 recipients. Mostly white British, mostly female donors; authors suggested clonal diversity may be underestimated.

As regards this clone: Its antigen is undetermined.

Method: immunoSEQ multiplex PCR; TCRdb's copy keeps in-frame clones and lacks some. The table records 150,000 or so clones, about 88% of them present only once. Trimming removed 6 bases at V and 3 bases at J, with 15 bases between. This CDR3 contains 15 residues. Germline lookup yields CDR1 MNHEY and CDR2 SVGEGT. This chain links TRBV6-2 or TRBV6-3 with TRBJ2-1, with D possibly matching TRBD2 (5 bases). This receptor was taken from an adult in good health. This material consisted of peripheral blood, taken on day 0 of AZD1222 vaccination. In DNA, the CDR3 is TGTGCCAGCAGCAACCGGACTCTCGGCTACAATGAGCAGTTCTTC. It translates to CASSNRTLGYNEQFF.